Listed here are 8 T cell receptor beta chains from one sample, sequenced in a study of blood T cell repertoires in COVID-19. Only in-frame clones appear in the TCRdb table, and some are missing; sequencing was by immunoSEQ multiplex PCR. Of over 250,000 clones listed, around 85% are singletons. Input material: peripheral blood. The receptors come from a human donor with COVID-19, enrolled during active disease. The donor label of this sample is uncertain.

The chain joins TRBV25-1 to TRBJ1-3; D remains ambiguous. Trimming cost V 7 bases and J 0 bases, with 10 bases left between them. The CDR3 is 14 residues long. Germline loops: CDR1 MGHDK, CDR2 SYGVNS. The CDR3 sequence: CASKSPGSGNTIYF. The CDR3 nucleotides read TGTGCCAGCAAAAGTCCGGGCTCTGGAAACACCATATATTTT.

The CDR3 loop reads CASSFAQAGVSGQFF. CDR3 nucleotides: TGTGCCAGCAGTTTTGCCCAAGCGGGGGTTTCTGGGCAGTTCTTC. The chain combines TRBV27 with TRBJ2-1, with 8 bases that match TRBD2. J was trimmed by 12 bases and V by 3 bases; bases with no gene match: 13. The germline V gene has CDR1 MNHEY and CDR2 SMNVEV (reference sequence). The CDR3 runs 15 residues.

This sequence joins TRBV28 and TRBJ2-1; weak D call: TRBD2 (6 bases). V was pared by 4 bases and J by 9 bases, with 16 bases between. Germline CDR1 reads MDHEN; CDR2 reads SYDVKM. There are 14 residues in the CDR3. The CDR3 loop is CASSSSAGWGEQFF. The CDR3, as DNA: TGTGCCAGCAGTTCATCCGCGGGGTGGGGTGAGCAGTTCTTC.

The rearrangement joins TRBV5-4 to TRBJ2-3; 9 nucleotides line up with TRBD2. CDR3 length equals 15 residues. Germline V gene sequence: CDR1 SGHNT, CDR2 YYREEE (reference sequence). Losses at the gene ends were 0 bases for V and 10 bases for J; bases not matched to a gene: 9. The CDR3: CASSLGLAGEKPQYF. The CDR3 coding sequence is TGTGCCAGCAGCTTGGGGTTAGCGGGAGAAAAACCGCAGTATTTT.

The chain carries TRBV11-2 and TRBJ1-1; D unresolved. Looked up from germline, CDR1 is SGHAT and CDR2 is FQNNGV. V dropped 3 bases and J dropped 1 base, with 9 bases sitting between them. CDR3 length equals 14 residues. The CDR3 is CASSFDISNTEAFF. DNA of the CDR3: TGTGCCAGCAGCTTCGACATATCGAACACTGAAGCTTTCTTT.

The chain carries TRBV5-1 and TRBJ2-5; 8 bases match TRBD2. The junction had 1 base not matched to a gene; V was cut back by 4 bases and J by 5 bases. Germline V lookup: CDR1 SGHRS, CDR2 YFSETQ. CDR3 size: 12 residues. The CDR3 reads CASSPSGETQYF. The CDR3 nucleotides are TGCGCCAGCAGCCCTAGCGGGGAGACCCAGTACTTC.

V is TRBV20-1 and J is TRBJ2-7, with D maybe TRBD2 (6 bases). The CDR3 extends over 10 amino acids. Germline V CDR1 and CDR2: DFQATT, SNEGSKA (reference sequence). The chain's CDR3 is CSLGGYEQYF. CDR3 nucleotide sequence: TGCAGCTTGGGGGGTTACGAGCAGTACTTC.

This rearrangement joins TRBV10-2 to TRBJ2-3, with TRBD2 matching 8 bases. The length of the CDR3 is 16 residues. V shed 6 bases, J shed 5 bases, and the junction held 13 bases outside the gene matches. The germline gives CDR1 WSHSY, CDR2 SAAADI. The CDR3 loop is CASRSIERENKDTQYF. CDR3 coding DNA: TGCGCCAGCAGAAGTATTGAGCGGGAGAATAAAGATACGCAGTATTTT.